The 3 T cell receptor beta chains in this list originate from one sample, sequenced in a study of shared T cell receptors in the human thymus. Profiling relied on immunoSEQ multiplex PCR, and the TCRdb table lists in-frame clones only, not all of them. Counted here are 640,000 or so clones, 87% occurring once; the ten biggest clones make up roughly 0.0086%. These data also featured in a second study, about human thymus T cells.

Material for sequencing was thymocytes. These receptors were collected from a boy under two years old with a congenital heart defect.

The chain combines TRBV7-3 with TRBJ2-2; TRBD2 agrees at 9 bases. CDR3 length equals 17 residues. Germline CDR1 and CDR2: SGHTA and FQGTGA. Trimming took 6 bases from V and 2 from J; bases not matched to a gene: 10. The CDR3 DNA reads TGTGCCAGCAGTTTGACCGGGACTAGCCTAAACACCGGGGAGCTGTTTTTT. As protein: CASSLTGTSLNTGELFF.

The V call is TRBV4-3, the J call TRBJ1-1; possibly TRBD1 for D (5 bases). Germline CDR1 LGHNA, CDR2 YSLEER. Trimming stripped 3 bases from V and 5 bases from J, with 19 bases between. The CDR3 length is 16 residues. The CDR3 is CASSHLRDSPWTEAFF. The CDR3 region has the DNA TGCGCCAGCAGCCACCTCCGGGACTCCCCGTGGACTGAAGCTTTCTTT.

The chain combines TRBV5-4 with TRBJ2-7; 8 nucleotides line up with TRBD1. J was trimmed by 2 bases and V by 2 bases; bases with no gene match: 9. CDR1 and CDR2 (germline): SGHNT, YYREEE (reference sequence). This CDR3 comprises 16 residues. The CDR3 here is CASSFPVGQGAYEQYF. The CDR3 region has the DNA TGTGCCAGCAGCTTCCCCGTTGGACAGGGAGCCTACGAGCAGTACTTC. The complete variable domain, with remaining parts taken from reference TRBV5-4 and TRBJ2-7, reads ETGVTQSPTHLIKTRGQQVTLRCSSQSGHNTVSWYQQALGQGPQFIFQYYREEENGRGNFPPRFSGLQFPNYSSELNVNALELDDSALYLCASSFPVGQGAYEQYFGPGTRLTVT.